The 4 T cell receptor beta chains given below trace back to one sample, sequenced in a study of neoadjuvant anti-PD-1 for oral cavity cancer. The table came from immunoSEQ multiplex PCR; TCRdb's copy has only in-frame clones and leaves some out. The table has roughly 14,000 clones, about 71% seen once. The specimen was PBMCs, collected before nivolumab (anti-PD-1) treatment. The receptors here all came from a person aged 40 to 85 with oral cavity squamous cell carcinoma.

The rearrangement links TRBV7-2 to TRBJ1-2; 7 bases line up with TRBD1. Per the germline V gene, CDR1 is SGHTA and CDR2 is FQGNSA. The CDR3 runs to 14 residues. J was trimmed by 8 bases and V by 1 base; bases with no gene match: 7. The CDR3 sequence is CASSLETGLKGYTF. CDR3 nucleotide sequence: TGTGCCAGCAGCTTAGAGACAGGGCTTAAGGGCTACACCTTC.

V is TRBV5-8 and J is TRBJ2-7; 15 nucleotides line up with TRBD2. This CDR3 has 16 residues. The ends lost 2 bases at V and 1 base at J; junction bases unmatched: 1. CDR1 is SGHTS and CDR2 is YDEGEE in the germline V gene. The CDR3 reads CASSFGLAGGSYEQYF. CDR3 DNA: TGTGCCAGCAGCTTCGGACTAGCGGGAGGGTCCTACGAGCAGTACTTC.

V gene TRBV11-2 combines with J gene TRBJ1-6; no clear D gene. Trimming pared 5 bases from V and 4 bases from J, leaving 15 bases between. Germline-derived CDR1 and CDR2 are SGHAT and FQNNGV. This CDR3 comprises 16 residues. The CDR3: CASSPEASNYNSPLHF. The CDR3 DNA follows: TGTGCCAGCAGCCCCGAGGCCTCAAATTATAATTCACCCCTCCACTTT.

The DNA of the CDR3 is TGTGCCAGCAGCTTGAGGGCAGGGAATAATTCACCCCTCCACTTT. Translating it yields CASSLRAGNNSPLHF. The rearrangement uses TRBV7-8 and TRBJ1-6; D perhaps matches TRBD1 (5 bases). There are 15 residues in the CDR3. CDR1 and CDR2 (germline): SGHVS, FQNEAQ. V shed 3 bases and J shed 5 bases, with 11 bases lying between them.